A single sample gave rise to the 8 T cell receptor beta chains below, sequenced in a study of CD8+ T cells in alopecia areata. The sample's treatment: oral pan-JAK inhibitor, 5-10 mg twice daily. Investigators isolated RNA and reverse transcribed it into cDNA to act as the sequencing template. Only in-frame clones appear in the TCRdb table, and some are missing; sequencing was by immunoSEQ multiplex PCR. The table includes approximately 200,000 clones, 45% to 75% detected once. Sequenced here: CD4+ T cells sorted from blood, sampled at week 4, from a patient treated with tofacitinib. The receptor source for this set is a human donor with alopecia areata.

The rearrangement links TRBV23-1 to TRBJ1-4, with TRBD1 matching over 7 bases. TRBV23-1 is annotated as an ORF whose role is uncertain. V shed 11 bases and J 7 bases; nucleotides not matched to a gene: 7. The CDR3 covers 12 residues. The DNA of the CDR3 is TGCGCCGCCCGGGACAGTGGTGAAAAACTGTTTTTT. As protein: CAARDSGEKLFF.

J is TRBJ1-4 and V is TRBV29-1; a weak D match, TRBD1 (5 bases). There are 13 residues in the CDR3. From germline, CDR1 is SQVTM and CDR2 ANQGSEA. Trimming removed 7 bases at V and 8 bases at J, with 17 bases between. The CDR3 loop reads CSAGTEVFEKLFF. Written as DNA, the CDR3 is TGCAGCGCAGGGACGGAGGTTTTCGAAAAACTGTTTTTT.

This sequence joins TRBV28 and TRBJ2-7; 8 bases align to TRBD2. The CDR3 is made up of 15 amino acids. V lost 6 bases to trimming and J lost 4 bases; unmatched junction nucleotides: 11. The germline V gene has CDR1 MDHEN and CDR2 SYDVKM. The CDR3 is CASRGSGREGYEQYF. The CDR3 DNA reads TGTGCCAGCAGAGGGAGCGGGAGAGAAGGTTACGAGCAGTACTTC.

The V call is TRBV7-9, the J call TRBJ2-1, with 9 bases aligning to TRBD1. CDR3 size: 17 residues. J lost 5 bases, V lost 5 bases, and 13 bases had no gene match. CDR1 is SEHNR and CDR2 is FQNEAQ in the germline V gene (reference sequence). The CDR3, as DNA: TGTGCCAGCAGCCCTTCCCCCCCGGGACAGGGAAACAATGAGCAGTTCTTC. Residues: CASSPSPPGQGNNEQFF.

This clone was seen a handful of times. This chain uses TRBV25-1 with TRBJ2-5; 7 nucleotides align to TRBD1. V shed 3 bases and J 0 bases; nucleotides not matched to a gene: 7. The germline V gene encodes CDR1 MGHDK and CDR2 SYGVNS. The CDR3 extends over 16 amino acids. The CDR3 DNA reads as TGTGCCAGCAGTGAGCTGGGACAGACACACCAAGAGACCCAGTACTTC. Protein: CASSELGQTHQETQYF.

The chain joins TRBV30 to TRBJ1-2; D is possibly TRBD1 (5 bases). The CDR3 spans 14 residues. Trimming cost V 4 bases and J 4 bases, with 16 bases left between them. CDR1 GTSNPN and CDR2 SVGIG come from the germline V gene (reference sequence). The CDR3 loop reads CAWTARGSGYGYTF. The CDR3 DNA sequence: TGTGCCTGGACCGCGAGGGGATCGGGCTATGGCTACACCTTC. Filled out from reference TRBV30 and TRBJ1-2, the complete variable domain reads SQTIHQWPATLVQPVGSPLSLECTVEGTSNPNLYWYRQAAGRGLQLLFYSVGIGQISSEVPQNLSASRPQDRQFILSSKKLLLSDSGFYLCAWTARGSGYGYTFGSGTRLTVV.

This clone has more than one count but fewer than ten. The chain couples TRBV29-1 to TRBJ1-2; the D is unclear. CDR1 is SQVTM and CDR2 is ANQGSEA in the germline V gene. This CDR3 is 10 amino acids long. Trimming removed 3 bases at V and 6 bases at J, with 5 bases between. The CDR3 nucleotides read TGCAGCGTTGACGGTGATGGCTACACCTTC. It specifies CSVDGDGYTF.

The V gene is TRBV2, the J gene TRBJ1-2; 11 nucleotides match TRBD1. This CDR3 comprises 15 residues. V lost 6 bases and J lost 8; bases outside the gene matches: 11. Germline V gene sequence: CDR1 SNHLY, CDR2 FYNNEI. The chain's CDR3 is CASRLDRGRSSGYTF. DNA of the CDR3: TGTGCCAGCAGATTGGACAGGGGGCGTTCGTCCGGCTACACCTTC.